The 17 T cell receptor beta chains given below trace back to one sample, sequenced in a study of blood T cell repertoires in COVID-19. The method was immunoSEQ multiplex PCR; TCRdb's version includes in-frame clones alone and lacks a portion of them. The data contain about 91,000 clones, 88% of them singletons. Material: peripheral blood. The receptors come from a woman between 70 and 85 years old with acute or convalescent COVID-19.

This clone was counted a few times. Written as DNA, the CDR3 is TGTGCCAGTAAGGGGGGGGACACCGGGGAGCTGTTTTTT. This codes for CASKGGDTGELFF. This chain uses TRBV6-5 with TRBJ2-2; TRBD2 is a possible D gene (7 bases). V lost 9 bases and J 3 bases, leaving 11 bases between the germline ends. CDR1 is MNHEY and CDR2 is SVGAGI in the germline V gene. CDR3 length equals 13 residues.

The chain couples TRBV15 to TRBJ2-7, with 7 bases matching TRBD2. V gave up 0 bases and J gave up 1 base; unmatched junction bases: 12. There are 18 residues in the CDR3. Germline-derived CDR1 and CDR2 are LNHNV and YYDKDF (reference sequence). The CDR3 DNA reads TGTGCCACCAGCAGAGAGCAGCGGAGGCGGGAGTGGTCCTACGAGCAGTACTTC. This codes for CATSREQRRREWSYEQYF. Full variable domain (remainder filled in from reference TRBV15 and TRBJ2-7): DAMVIQNPRYQVTQFGKPVTLSCSQTLNHNVMYWYQQKSSQAPKLLFHYYDKDFNNEADTPDNFQSRRPNTSFCFLDIRSPGLGDTAMYLCATSREQRRREWSYEQYFGPGTRLTVT.

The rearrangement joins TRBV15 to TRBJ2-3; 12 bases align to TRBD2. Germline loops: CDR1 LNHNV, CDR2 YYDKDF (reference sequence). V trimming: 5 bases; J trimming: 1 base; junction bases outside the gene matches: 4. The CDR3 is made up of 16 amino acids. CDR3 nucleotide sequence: TGTGCCACCAGCGCTCGACTAGCGGGGGGCACAGATACGCAGTATTTT. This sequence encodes CATSARLAGGTDTQYF.

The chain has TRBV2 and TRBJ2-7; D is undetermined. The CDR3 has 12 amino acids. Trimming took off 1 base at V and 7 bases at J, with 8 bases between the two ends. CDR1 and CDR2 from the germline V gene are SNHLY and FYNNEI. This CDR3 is CASSEELSEQYF. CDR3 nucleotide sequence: TGTGCCAGCAGTGAAGAATTGAGTGAGCAGTACTTC.

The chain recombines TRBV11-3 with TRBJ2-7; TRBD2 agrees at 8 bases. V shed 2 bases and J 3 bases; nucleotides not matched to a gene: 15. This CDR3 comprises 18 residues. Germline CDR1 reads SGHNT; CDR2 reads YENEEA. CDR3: CASSLRLAGRRQIYEQYF. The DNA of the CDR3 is TGTGCCAGCAGCTTACGCCTAGCGGGTCGAAGACAAATCTACGAGCAGTACTTC.

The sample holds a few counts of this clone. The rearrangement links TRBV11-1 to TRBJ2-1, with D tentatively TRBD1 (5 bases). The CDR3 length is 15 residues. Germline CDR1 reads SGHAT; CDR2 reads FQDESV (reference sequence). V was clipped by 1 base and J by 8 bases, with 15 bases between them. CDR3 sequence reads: CASSLEGQGGYEQFF. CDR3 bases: TGTGCCAGCAGCTTAGAAGGGCAGGGTGGCTATGAGCAGTTCTTC.

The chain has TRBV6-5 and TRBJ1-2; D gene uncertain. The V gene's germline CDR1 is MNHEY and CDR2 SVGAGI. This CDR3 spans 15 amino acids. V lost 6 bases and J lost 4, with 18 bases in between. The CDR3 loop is CASRSGGNGVYGYTF. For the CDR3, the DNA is TGTGCCAGCAGATCAGGCGGGAATGGGGTCTATGGCTACACCTTC.

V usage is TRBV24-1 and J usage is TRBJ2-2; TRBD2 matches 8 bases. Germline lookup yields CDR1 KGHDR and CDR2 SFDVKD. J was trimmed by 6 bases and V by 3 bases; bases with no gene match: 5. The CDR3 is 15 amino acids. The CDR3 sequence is CATSDLTSGPGELFF. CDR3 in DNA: TGTGCCACCAGTGATCTAACTAGCGGCCCCGGGGAGCTGTTTTTT.

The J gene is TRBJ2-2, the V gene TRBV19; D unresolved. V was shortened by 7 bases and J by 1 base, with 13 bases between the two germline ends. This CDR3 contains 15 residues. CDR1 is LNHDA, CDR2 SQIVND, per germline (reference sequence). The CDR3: CASMEFGVNTGELFF. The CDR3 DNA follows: TGTGCCAGTATGGAGTTCGGAGTGAACACCGGGGAGCTGTTTTTT.

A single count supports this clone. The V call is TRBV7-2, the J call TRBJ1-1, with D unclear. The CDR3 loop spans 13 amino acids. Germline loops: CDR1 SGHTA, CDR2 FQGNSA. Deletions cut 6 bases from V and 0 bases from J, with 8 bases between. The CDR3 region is CASSADLNTEAFF. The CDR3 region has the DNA TGTGCCAGCAGTGCAGACTTGAACACTGAAGCTTTCTTT.

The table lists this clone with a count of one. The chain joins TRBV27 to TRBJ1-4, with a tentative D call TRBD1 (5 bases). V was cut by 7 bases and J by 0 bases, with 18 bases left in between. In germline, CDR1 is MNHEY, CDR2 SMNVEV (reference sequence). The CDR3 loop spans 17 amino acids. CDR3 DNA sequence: TGTGCCAGCACGACAAATGGGGCTCTTTCAACTAATGAAAAACTGTTTTTT. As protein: CASTTNGALSTNEKLFF.

The CDR3 reads CSVETLDSAEQYF. CDR3 in DNA: TGCAGCGTTGAAACCTTGGACAGTGCCGAGCAGTACTTC. The chain uses TRBV29-1 and TRBJ2-7; TRBD1 is a possible D gene (6 bases). Germline lookup yields CDR1 SQVTM and CDR2 ANQGSEA. CDR3 length equals 13 residues. V lost 2 bases and J 6 bases, leaving 14 bases between the germline ends.

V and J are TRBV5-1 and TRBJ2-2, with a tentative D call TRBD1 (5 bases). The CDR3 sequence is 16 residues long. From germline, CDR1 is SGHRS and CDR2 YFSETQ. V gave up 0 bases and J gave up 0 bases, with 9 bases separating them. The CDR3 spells CASSLGDSANTGELFF. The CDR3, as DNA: TGCGCCAGCAGCTTGGGAGACAGCGCGAACACCGGGGAGCTGTTTTTT.

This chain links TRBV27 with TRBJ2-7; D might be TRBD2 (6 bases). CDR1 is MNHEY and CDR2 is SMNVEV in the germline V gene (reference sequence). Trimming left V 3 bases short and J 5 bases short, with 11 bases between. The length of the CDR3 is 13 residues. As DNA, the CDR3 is TGTGCCAGCAGTTTGGAGGGATTCAACGAGCAGTACTTC. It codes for CASSLEGFNEQYF.

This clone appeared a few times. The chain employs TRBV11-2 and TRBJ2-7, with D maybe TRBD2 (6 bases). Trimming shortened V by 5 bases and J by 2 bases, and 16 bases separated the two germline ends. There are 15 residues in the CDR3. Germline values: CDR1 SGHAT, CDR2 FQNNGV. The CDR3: CASSRGTGNAYEQYF. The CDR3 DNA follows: TGTGCCAGCAGCCGCGGGACCGGTAACGCCTACGAGCAGTACTTC. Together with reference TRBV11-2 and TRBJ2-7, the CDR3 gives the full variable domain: EAGVAQSPRYKIIEKRQSVAFWCNPISGHATLYWYQQILGQGPKLLIQFQNNGVVDDSQLPKDRFSAERLKGVDSTLKIQPAKLEDSAVYLCASSRGTGNAYEQYFGPGTRLTVT.

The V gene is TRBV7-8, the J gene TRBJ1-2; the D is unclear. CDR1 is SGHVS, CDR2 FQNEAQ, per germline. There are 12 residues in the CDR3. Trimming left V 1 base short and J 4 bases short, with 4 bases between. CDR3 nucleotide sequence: TGTGCCAGCAGCTTAGGCGGCTATGGCTACACCTTC. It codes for CASSLGGYGYTF.

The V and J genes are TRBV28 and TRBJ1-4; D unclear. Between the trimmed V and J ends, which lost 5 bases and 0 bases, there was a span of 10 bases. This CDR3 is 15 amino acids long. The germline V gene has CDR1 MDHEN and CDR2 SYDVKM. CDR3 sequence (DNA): TGTGCCAGCAGTGAACGACACGCAACTAATGAAAAACTGTTTTTT. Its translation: CASSERHATNEKLFF.